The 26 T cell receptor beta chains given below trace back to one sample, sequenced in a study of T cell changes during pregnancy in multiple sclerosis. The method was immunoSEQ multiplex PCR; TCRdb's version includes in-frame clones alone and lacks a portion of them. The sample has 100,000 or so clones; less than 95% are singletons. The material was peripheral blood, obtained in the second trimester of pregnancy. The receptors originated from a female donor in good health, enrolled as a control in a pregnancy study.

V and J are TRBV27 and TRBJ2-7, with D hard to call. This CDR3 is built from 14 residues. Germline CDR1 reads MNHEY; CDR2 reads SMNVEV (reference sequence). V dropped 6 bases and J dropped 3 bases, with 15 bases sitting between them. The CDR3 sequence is CASSRLDTNYEQYF. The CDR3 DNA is TGTGCCAGCAGCCGTCTTGACACCAACTACGAGCAGTACTTC.

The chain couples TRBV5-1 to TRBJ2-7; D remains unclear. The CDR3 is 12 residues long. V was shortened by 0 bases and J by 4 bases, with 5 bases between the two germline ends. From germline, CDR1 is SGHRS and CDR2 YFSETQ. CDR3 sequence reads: CASSLVRYEQYF. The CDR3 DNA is TGCGCCAGCAGCTTGGTTCGGTACGAGCAGTACTTC.

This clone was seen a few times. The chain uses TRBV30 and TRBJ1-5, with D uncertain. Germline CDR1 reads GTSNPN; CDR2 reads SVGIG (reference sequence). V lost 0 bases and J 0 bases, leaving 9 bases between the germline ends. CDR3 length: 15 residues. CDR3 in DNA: TGTGCCTGGAGTGTACTAAACCTTAGCAATCAGCCCCAGCATTTT. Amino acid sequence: CAWSVLNLSNQPQHF.

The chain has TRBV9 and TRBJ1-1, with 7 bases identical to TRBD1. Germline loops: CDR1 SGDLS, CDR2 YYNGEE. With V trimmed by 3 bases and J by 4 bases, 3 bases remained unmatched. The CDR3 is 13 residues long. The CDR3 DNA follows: TGTGCCAGCAGCGCGGGGACAGCCACTGAAGCTTTCTTT. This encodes CASSAGTATEAFF.

The DNA of the CDR3 is TGTGCCAGCAGCTTAGTTGGGCTAGCGGGAGCACTGGACGAGCAGTACTTC. Translation: CASSLVGLAGALDEQYF. The V and J genes are TRBV7-2 and TRBJ2-7; the match to TRBD2 covers 10 bases. V was clipped by 1 base and J by 5 bases; unmatched bases: 11. CDR1 is SGHTA and CDR2 is FQGNSA in the germline V gene. CDR3 length: 17 residues. The full variable domain, in which reference TRBV7-2 and TRBJ2-7 provide the parts outside the CDR3, is GAGVSQSPSNKVTEKGKDVELRCDPISGHTALYWYRQSLGQGLEFLIYFQGNSAPDKSGLPSDRFSAERTGGSVSTLTIQRTQQEDSAVYLCASSLVGLAGALDEQYFGPGTRLTVT.

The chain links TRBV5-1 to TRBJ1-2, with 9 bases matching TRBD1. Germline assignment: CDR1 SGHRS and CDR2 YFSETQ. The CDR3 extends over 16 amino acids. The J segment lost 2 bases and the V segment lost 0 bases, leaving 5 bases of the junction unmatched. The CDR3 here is CASSLVGQGVNYGYTF. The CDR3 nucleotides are TGCGCCAGCAGCTTGGTGGGACAGGGAGTCAACTATGGCTACACCTTC.

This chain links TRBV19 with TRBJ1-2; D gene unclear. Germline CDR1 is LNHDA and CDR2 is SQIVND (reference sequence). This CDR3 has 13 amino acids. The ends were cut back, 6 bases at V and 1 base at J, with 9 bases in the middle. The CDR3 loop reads CASRTLDNYGYTF. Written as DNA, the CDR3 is TGTGCCAGTAGGACACTGGATAACTATGGCTACACCTTC. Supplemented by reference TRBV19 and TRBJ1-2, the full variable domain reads DGGITQSPKYLFRKEGQNVTLSCEQNLNHDAMYWYRQDPGQGLRLIYYSQIVNDFQKGDIAEGYSVSREKKESFPLTVTSAQKNPTAFYLCASRTLDNYGYTFGSGTRLTVV.

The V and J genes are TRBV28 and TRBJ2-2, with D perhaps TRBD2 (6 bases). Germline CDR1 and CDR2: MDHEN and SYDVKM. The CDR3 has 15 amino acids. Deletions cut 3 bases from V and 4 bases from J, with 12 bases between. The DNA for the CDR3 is TGTGCCAGCAGTTTTTTCGGAGGGGCCACCGGGGAGCTGTTTTTT. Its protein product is CASSFFGGATGELFF.

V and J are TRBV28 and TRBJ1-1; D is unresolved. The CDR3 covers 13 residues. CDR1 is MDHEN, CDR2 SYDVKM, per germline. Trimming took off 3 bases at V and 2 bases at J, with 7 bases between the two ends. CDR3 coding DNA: TGTGCCAGCAGTTTCTTTACAAACACTGAAGCTTTCTTT. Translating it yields CASSFFTNTEAFF. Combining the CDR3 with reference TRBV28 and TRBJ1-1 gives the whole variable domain DVKVTQSSRYLVKRTGEKVFLECVQDMDHENMFWYRQDPGLGLRLIYFSYDVKMKEKGDIPEGYSVSREKKERFSLILESASTNQTSMYLCASSFFTNTEAFFGQGTRLTVV.

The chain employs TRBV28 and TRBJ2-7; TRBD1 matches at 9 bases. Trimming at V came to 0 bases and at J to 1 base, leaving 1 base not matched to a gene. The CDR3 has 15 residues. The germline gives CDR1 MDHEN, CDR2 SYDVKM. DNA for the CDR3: TGTGCCAGCAGTTTATGGACAGGGGGGTCCTACGAGCAGTACTTC. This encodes CASSLWTGGSYEQYF.

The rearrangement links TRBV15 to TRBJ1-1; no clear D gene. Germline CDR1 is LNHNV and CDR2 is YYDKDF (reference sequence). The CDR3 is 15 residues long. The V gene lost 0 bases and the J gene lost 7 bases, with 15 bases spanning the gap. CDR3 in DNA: TGTGCCACCAGCAGAGATCCTCGGGGTCGTGGTGAAGCTTTCTTT. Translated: CATSRDPRGRGEAFF.

The CDR3 nucleotides read TGTGCCAGCAGTCTAGCGGGAGGCCTCAAAAACATTCAGTACTTC. Translating it yields CASSLAGGLKNIQYF. V is TRBV5-4 and J is TRBJ2-4, with 11 bases that match TRBD2. There are 15 residues in the CDR3. The germline gives CDR1 SGHNT, CDR2 YYREEE (reference sequence). J was trimmed by 3 bases and V by 5 bases; bases with no gene match: 4.

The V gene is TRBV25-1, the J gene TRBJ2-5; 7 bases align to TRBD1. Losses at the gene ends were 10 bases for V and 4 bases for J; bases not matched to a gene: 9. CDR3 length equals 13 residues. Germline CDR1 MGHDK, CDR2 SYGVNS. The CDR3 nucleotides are TGTGCCATCTCGGACAGGTGGGGAGAGACCCAGTACTTC. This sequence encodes CAISDRWGETQYF.

In DNA form, the CDR3 reads TGTGCCAGCAGTATTTACAGGGGGCCAGGTGGCTACACCTTC. It specifies CASSIYRGPGGYTF. The chain links TRBV7-2 to TRBJ1-2, with 9 bases lining up with TRBD1. With V trimmed by 6 bases and J by 7 bases, 9 bases remained unmatched. Germline V gene lookup returns CDR1 SGHTA and CDR2 FQGNSA. The CDR3 contains 14 residues.

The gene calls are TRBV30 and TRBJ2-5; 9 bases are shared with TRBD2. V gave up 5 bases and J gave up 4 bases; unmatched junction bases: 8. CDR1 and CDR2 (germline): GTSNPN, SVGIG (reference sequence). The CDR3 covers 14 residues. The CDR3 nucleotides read TGTGCCTGGGGGCTAGCGGGATTTAGAGAGACCCAGTACTTC. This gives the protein CAWGLAGFRETQYF.

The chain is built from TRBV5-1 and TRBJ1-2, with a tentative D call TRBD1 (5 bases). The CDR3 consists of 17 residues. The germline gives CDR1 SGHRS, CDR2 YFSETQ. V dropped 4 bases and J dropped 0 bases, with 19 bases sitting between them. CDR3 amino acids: CASSPRYDSTPNYGYTF. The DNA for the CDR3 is TGCGCCAGCAGCCCCAGATATGACAGTACGCCTAACTATGGCTACACCTTC.

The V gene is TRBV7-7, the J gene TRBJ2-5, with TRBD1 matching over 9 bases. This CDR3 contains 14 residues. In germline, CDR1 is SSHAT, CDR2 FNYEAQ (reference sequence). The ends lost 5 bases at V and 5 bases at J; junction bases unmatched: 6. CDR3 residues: CASSTQQGAETQYF. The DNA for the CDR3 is TGTGCCAGCAGCACCCAACAGGGGGCGGAGACCCAGTACTTC.

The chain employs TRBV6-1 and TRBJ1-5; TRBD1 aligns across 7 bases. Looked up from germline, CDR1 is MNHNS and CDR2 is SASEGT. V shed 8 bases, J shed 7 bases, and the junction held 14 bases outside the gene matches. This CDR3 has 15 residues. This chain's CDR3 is CASGSGKGARQPQHF. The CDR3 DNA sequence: TGTGCCAGCGGGAGTGGGAAGGGGGCAAGACAGCCCCAGCATTTT.

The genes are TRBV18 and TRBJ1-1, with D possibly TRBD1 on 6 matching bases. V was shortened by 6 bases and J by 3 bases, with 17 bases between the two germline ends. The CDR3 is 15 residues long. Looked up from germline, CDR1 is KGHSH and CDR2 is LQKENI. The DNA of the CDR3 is TGTGCCAGCTCTCCTAATTCGGACAGACACACTGAAGCTTTCTTT. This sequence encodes CASSPNSDRHTEAFF.

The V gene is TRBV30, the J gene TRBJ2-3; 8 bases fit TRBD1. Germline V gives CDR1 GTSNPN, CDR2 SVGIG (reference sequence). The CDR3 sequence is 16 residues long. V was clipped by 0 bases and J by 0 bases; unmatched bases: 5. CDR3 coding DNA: TGTGCCTGGAGTGTACGGACAGGGTACAGCACAGATACGCAGTATTTT. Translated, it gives CAWSVRTGYSTDTQYF.

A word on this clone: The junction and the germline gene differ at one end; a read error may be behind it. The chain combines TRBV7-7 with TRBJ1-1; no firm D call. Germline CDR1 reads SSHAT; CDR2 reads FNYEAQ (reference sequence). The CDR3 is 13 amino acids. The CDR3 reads CASSLVPDSEAFF. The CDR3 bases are TGTGCTAGCAGCTTGGTCCCAGACTCTGAAGCTTTCTTT.

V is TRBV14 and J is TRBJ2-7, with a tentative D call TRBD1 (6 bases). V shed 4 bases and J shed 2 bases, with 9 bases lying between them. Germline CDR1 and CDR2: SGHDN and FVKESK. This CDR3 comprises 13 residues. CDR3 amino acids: CASSRDIAYEQYF. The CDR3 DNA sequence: TGTGCCAGCAGCCGGGACATAGCCTACGAGCAGTACTTC. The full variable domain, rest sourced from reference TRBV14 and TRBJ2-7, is EAGVTQFPSHSVIEKGQTVTLRCDPISGHDNLYWYRRVMGKEIKFLLHFVKESKQDESGMPNNRFLAERTGGTYSTLKVQPAELEDSGVYFCASSRDIAYEQYFGPGTRLTVT.

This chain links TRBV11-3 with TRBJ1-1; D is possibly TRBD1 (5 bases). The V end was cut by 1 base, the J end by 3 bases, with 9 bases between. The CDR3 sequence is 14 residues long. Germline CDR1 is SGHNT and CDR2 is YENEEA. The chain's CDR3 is CASSLGWGDTEAFF. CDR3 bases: TGTGCCAGCAGCTTAGGATGGGGGGACACTGAAGCTTTCTTT.

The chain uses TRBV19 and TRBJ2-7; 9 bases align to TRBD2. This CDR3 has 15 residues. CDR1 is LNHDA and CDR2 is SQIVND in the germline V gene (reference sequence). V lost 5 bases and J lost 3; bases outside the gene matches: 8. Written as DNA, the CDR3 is TGTGCCAGTAGTTCACAGCGGGGGGCCAGCTACGAGCAGTACTTC. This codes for CASSSQRGASYEQYF.

The CDR3 DNA follows: TGCGCCAGCAGCCCTGCGACAGGGCCCTACTCTGGAAACACCATATATTTT. Translated: CASSPATGPYSGNTIYF. The chain links TRBV4-1 to TRBJ1-3; the match to TRBD1 covers 7 bases. J gave up 0 bases and V 4 bases, and 9 bases lay outside the gene matches. Looked up from germline, CDR1 is MGHRA and CDR2 is YSYEKL. The CDR3 has 17 amino acids.

CDR3 in amino acids: CASTGTDSMNTEAFF. For the CDR3, the DNA is TGTGCCAGCACCGGGACAGACTCCATGAACACTGAAGCTTTCTTT. J is TRBJ1-1 and V is TRBV25-1; 7 bases match TRBD1. V dropped 7 bases and J dropped 0; count of bases not matched to a gene: 8. The CDR3 extends over 15 amino acids. Germline V gene data show CDR1 as MGHDK and CDR2 as SYGVNS.